A selection of T cell receptor beta chains follows, all from one sample in a study of post-analysis software for immune sequencing data. One entry per CDR3 protein, called by TCRdb with MiXCR from the PCR reads. The table lists about 540,000 distinct CDR3 sequences, around a third of them singletons. The source material was blood. These receptors were collected from a girl aged 2-17 years with multiple sclerosis. Each CDR3 is given with its conserved first and last residue. D genes are given only for firm matches. A row's size may be missing; if present it is once, few, many or a size class.

v_gene	j_gene	len	d_gene	abundance	CDR3aa	CDR3nt
TRBV9	TRBJ2-7	15	TRBD2	-	CASSPRTSGSLEQYF	TGTGCCAGCAGCCCTCGGACTAGCGGGAGTCTCGAGCAGTACTTC
TRBV7-8	TRBJ1-1	15	-	-	CASSLWTRVNTEAFF	TGTGCCAGCAGCCTCTGGACAAGAGTGAACACTGAAGCTTTCTTT
TRBV5-6	TRBJ1-5	19	-	few	CASNRWGEGYRVGNQPQHF	TGTGCCAGCAACCGTTGGGGGGAAGGGTATCGGGTGGGAAATCAGCCCCAGCATTTT
TRBV4-2	TRBJ1-4	16	-	-	CASSQVRTETNEKLFF	TGTGCCAGCAGCCAAGTCCGGACGGAGACTAATGAAAAACTGTTTTTT
TRBV29-1	TRBJ2-7	12	-	few	CSAGGQSYEQYF	TGCAGCGCTGGAGGACAGTCCTACGAGCAGTACTTC
TRBV28	TRBJ2-3	15	-	few	CASSRSLPSTDTQYF	TGTGCCAGCAGTCGCAGCCTACCGAGCACAGATACGCAGTATTTT
TRBV10-3	TRBJ2-7	13	-	-	CAISESSGLGQYF	TGTGCCATCAGTGAGTCGTCAGGATTAGGGCAGTACTTC
TRBV29-1	TRBJ1-1	14	TRBD1	few	CSVGLLDRGPEAFF	TGCAGCGTTGGGCTCCTCGACAGGGGCCCTGAAGCTTTCTTT
TRBV5-1	TRBJ2-7	14	-	-	CASSSEDFYNEQYF	TGCGCCAGCAGCTCTGAGGACTTTTACAATGAGCAGTACTTC
TRBV12-3/TRBV12-4	TRBJ1-1	12	-	few	CASSRANTEAFF	TGTGCCAGCAGTCGGGCGAACACTGAAGCTTTCTTT
TRBV5-1	TRBJ2-1	14	TRBD1	-	CASHLDRGRNEQFF	TGCGCCAGTCACCTGGACAGGGGAAGGAATGAGCAGTTCTTC
TRBV18	TRBJ1-2	15	-	-	CASSPDREADRGYTF	TGTGCCAGCTCACCTGATCGGGAAGCAGATCGTGGCTACACCTTC
TRBV20-1	TRBJ2-5	15	-	many	CSARGLGSYQETQYF	TGCAGTGCTAGGGGTCTCGGGTCCTACCAAGAGACCCAGTACTTC
TRBV20-1	TRBJ1-2	13	TRBD1	few	CSAPIGTANGYTF	TGCAGTGCCCCGATAGGGACAGCCAATGGCTACACCTTC
TRBV13	TRBJ2-5	15	TRBD2	-	CATNDRLAGQETQYF	TGTGCCACCAACGATCGGCTAGCGGGCCAAGAGACCCAGTACTTC
TRBV3-1	TRBJ2-7	12	TRBD2	-	CASRDGGGEQYF	TGTGCCAGCAGGGACGGGGGGGGAGAGCAGTACTTC
TRBV20-1	TRBJ2-4	15	-	-	CSAREATSGVNIEYF	TGCAGTGCTAGAGAGGCGACTAGTGGGGTGAACATTGAGTACTTC
TRBV6-5	TRBJ2-3	14	-	many	CASSYGPSTDTQYF	TGTGCCAGCAGTTACGGGCCCTCCACAGATACGCAGTATTTT
TRBV12-3/TRBV12-4	TRBJ1-5	14	TRBD1	-	CASRTGTEYQPQHF	TGTGCCAGCAGGACGGGGACAGAATATCAGCCCCAGCATTTT
TRBV25-1	TRBJ1-6	14	-	-	CASSDGIYNSPLHF	TGTGCCAGCAGTGACGGAATCTATAATTCACCCCTCCACTTT
TRBV25-1	TRBJ2-1	14	-	-	CASSPAGGKNEQFF	TGTGCCAGCAGTCCCGCAGGAGGGAAAAATGAGCAGTTCTTC
TRBV20-1	TRBJ2-3	16	TRBD2	-	CSADLRLAGSTDTQYF	TGCAGTGCGGACCTTCGACTAGCGGGTAGCACAGATACGCAGTATTTT
TRBV7-9	TRBJ1-2	13	-	-	CASNPLGDYGYTF	TGTGCCAGCAACCCATTGGGGGACTATGGCTACACCTTC
TRBV10-3	TRBJ1-1	18	-	few	CAISEGWGLPLMNTEAFF	TGTGCCATCAGTGAGGGGTGGGGGCTCCCCCTTATGAACACTGAAGCTTTCTTT
TRBV7-9	TRBJ2-1	17	TRBD2	-	CASSPGGLAGDYNEQFF	TGTGCCAGCAGCCCCGGTGGGCTAGCGGGGGACTACAATGAGCAGTTCTTC
TRBV20-1	TRBJ2-5	15	TRBD2	few	CSARSPSGGAETQYF	TGCAGTGCTAGGTCTCCTAGCGGGGGGGCGGAGACCCAGTACTTC
TRBV14	TRBJ1-2	15	-	-	CASSQDMGPLYGYTF	TGTGCCAGCAGCCAAGACATGGGCCCCCTCTATGGCTACACCTTC
TRBV12-3/TRBV12-4	TRBJ1-1	13	-	-	CASSNYLNTEAFF	TGTGCCAGCAGCAACTATTTGAACACTGAAGCTTTCTTT
TRBV11-2	TRBJ2-3	16	-	few	CASSLAGGRTTDTQYF	TGTGCCAGCAGCTTAGCAGGCGGCAGAACCACAGATACGCAGTATTTT
TRBV5-1	TRBJ1-2	13	-	-	CASGGAGYYGYTF	TGCGCCAGCGGAGGGGCTGGGTACTATGGCTACACCTTC
TRBV29-1	TRBJ2-5	15	-	-	CSVTSPPGEAETQYF	TGCAGCGTCACATCCCCCCCAGGGGAGGCAGAGACCCAGTACTTC
TRBV20-1	TRBJ1-6	13	-	few	CSARRTANSPLHF	TGCAGTGCCCGAAGGACAGCGAATTCACCCCTCCACTTT
TRBV6-6	TRBJ1-4	11	-	few	CASSSDTRLFF	TGTGCCAGCAGTTCGGACACTAGACTGTTTTTT
TRBV11-2	TRBJ2-5	15	TRBD2	few	CASSEGLALYETQYF	TGTGCCAGCAGCGAAGGACTAGCGCTTTACGAGACCCAGTACTTC
TRBV5-1	TRBJ2-1	14	-	-	CASSLGSGRNEQFF	TGCGCCAGCAGCTTGGGGTCGGGCCGCAATGAGCAGTTCTTC
TRBV4-1	TRBJ1-3	15	-	-	CASSRDGNSGNTIYF	TGCGCCAGCAGTAGGGACGGAAACTCTGGAAACACCATATATTTT
TRBV5-1	TRBJ1-2	15	TRBD1	few	CASSIDRGANYGYTF	TGCGCCAGCAGCATCGACAGGGGAGCTAACTATGGCTACACCTTC
TRBV4-2	TRBJ2-5	14	-	few	CASSQDLGRETQYF	TGTGCCAGCAGCCAAGATTTAGGCCGAGAGACCCAGTACTTC
TRBV21-1	TRBJ2-1	19	-	-	CASSKDVIGQGDSYNEQFF	TGTGCCAGCAGCAAAGACGTAATTGGACAGGGGGACTCCTACAATGAGCAGTTCTTC
TRBV19	TRBJ2-7	14	TRBD2	-	CASSIVPAGHEQYF	TGTGCCAGTAGTATCGTCCCAGCGGGGCATGAGCAGTACTTC
TRBV7-2	TRBJ1-2	13	-	few	CASSLEQFYGYTF	TGTGCCAGCAGCTTAGAACAATTTTATGGCTACACCTTC